This T cell receptor (beta chain) was sequenced during a study of blood T cell repertoires in COVID-19. Study as a whole: Samples taken during acute and convalescent COVID-19 were collected in the United States, Italy and Spain.

In the original workflow: Cell counts per sample came from amplifying reference gene primers. The table came from immunoSEQ multiplex PCR; TCRdb's copy has only in-frame clones and leaves some out. The V and J calls and clone size come from that table; D and trimming were worked out from the DNA. The table records 250,000 to 350,000 clones, about 87% of them present only once. Germline V gives CDR1 SQVTM, CDR2 ANQGSEA. The CDR3 runs to 12 residues. J lost 6 bases, V lost 3 bases, and 1 base had no gene match. Sequenced sample: peripheral blood. This chain uses TRBV29-1 with TRBJ2-7; 11 bases are shared with TRBD2. This clonotype was sampled from a woman in her fifties or sixties who had recovered from COVID-19. CDR3 loop: CSVEGTSGEQYF. The CDR3 region has the DNA TGCAGCGTTGAGGGGACTAGCGGCGAGCAGTACTTC.